The 2 T cell receptor beta chains below were found in one sample sequenced in a study of CD8 T cells in Susac syndrome. Random hexamers primed reverse transcription of roughly 0.5 to 1 ug RNA. TCRdb processed the immunoSEQ multiplex PCR reads anew with MiXCR; each CDR3 protein has one entry. The table has 130,000 to 150,000 distinct CDR3 sequences, around 94% seen once. Sequenced sample: CD8+ T cells from PBMCs. The receptor source for this set is a human donor in good health.

V is TRBV28 and J is TRBJ2-5; D is unresolved. V gave up 5 bases and J gave up 5 bases, with 15 bases separating them. CDR1 is MDHEN, CDR2 SYDVKM, per germline. CDR3 length: 14 residues. The CDR3 protein is CASSVGWAVETQYF. CDR3 DNA: TGTGCCAGCAGTGTGGGATGGGCAGTTGAGACCCAGTACTTC.

V is TRBV30 and J is TRBJ2-2; D is unresolved. Looked up from germline, CDR1 is GTSNPN and CDR2 is SVGIG (reference sequence). Trimming took 3 bases from V and 0 from J, leaving 5 bases between them. This CDR3 has 13 residues. The CDR3 DNA reads as TGTGCCTGGAGCCACACGAACACCGGGGAGCTGTTTTTT. Amino acids: CAWSHTNTGELFF.